One sample yielded the 10 T cell receptor beta chains listed below, sequenced in a study of cytomegalovirus exposure and HLA in healthy donors. The PCR used 60 Vbeta and 13 Jbeta primers. Using immunoSEQ multiplex PCR, the repertoire was profiled, and TCRdb retains in-frame clones only, with some absent. The table shows about 140,000 clones, with about 80% occurring only once. The sequenced sample consisted of PBMCs. All receptors derive from a male donor in good health and CMV-seropositive.

The rearrangement uses TRBV28 and TRBJ1-2; TRBD1 might be the D (6 bases). CDR1 is MDHEN, CDR2 SYDVKM, per germline. V lost 5 bases and J lost 4, with 20 bases in between. The CDR3 consists of 16 residues. The CDR3 region has the DNA TGTGCCAGCAGTAACACCTTCCGGGCAGGGGCCTATGGCTACACCTTC. As protein: CASSNTFRAGAYGYTF.

The chain uses TRBV11-2 and TRBJ2-1, with D perhaps TRBD1 (6 bases). The V gene's germline CDR1 is SGHAT and CDR2 FQNNGV. The V and J ends lost 5 bases and 0 bases respectively, with 11 bases between them. There are 15 residues in the CDR3. The CDR3 reads CASSPGASSYNEQFF. The CDR3 coding sequence is TGTGCCAGCAGCCCAGGGGCCAGCTCCTACAATGAGCAGTTCTTC.

This chain links TRBV29-1 with TRBJ1-4, with a possible D match to TRBD1 (5 bases). The CDR3 has 13 amino acids. The germline V gene has CDR1 SQVTM and CDR2 ANQGSEA. With 7 bases removed from V and 8 bases from J, the gap between germline ends came to 17 bases. CDR3 sequence reads: CSAQGDWGEKLFF. CDR3 nucleotides: TGCAGCGCTCAAGGGGACTGGGGGGAAAAACTGTTTTTT. The full variable domain, its missing parts supplied by reference TRBV29-1 and TRBJ1-4, is SAVISQKPSRDICQRGTSLTIQCQVDSQVTMMFWYRQQPGQSLTLIATANQGSEATYESGFVIDKFPISRPNLTFSTLTVSNMSPEDSSIYLCSAQGDWGEKLFFGSGTQLSVL.

The chain joins TRBV11-1 to TRBJ1-6, with a weak D call TRBD1 (6 bases). The CDR3 covers 13 residues. Germline V gene sequence: CDR1 SGHAT, CDR2 FQDESV (reference sequence). The V gene lost 5 bases and the J gene lost 7 bases, with 9 bases spanning the gap. The CDR3 sequence: CASSDRQNSPLHF. CDR3 coding DNA: TGTGCCAGCAGCGACAGGCAGAATTCACCCCTCCACTTT.

The gene calls are TRBV28 and TRBJ2-2; TRBD2 aligns across 12 bases. Germline assignment: CDR1 MDHEN and CDR2 SYDVKM. V was clipped by 3 bases and J by 5 bases; unmatched bases: 4. The CDR3 length is 16 residues. DNA of the CDR3: TGTGCCAGCAGTTTGATCCTAGCGGGAGGGACCGGGGAGCTGTTTTTT. Encoded protein: CASSLILAGGTGELFF. Full variable domain (rest looked up from reference TRBV28 and TRBJ2-2): DVKVTQSSRYLVKRTGEKVFLECVQDMDHENMFWYRQDPGLGLRLIYFSYDVKMKEKGDIPEGYSVSREKKERFSLILESASTNQTSMYLCASSLILAGGTGELFFGEGSRLTVL.

The chain recombines TRBV4-1 with TRBJ2-7; 8 bases agree with TRBD1. Germline V gives CDR1 MGHRA, CDR2 YSYEKL. The CDR3 extends over 14 amino acids. J was trimmed by 3 bases and V by 1 base; bases with no gene match: 2. CDR3 region: CASSQGDRLYEQYF. In nucleotides, the CDR3 is TGCGCCAGCAGCCAAGGGGACAGGCTCTACGAGCAGTACTTC.

Note on this clone: A junction boundary mismatches the germline segment, possibly from a read error. The chain carries TRBV6-5 and TRBJ1-4; a weak D match, TRBD1 (5 bases). The CDR3 extends over 14 amino acids. Germline V gives CDR1 MNHEY, CDR2 SVGAGI. The CDR3 bases are TGTGCCAGCAGTTACGGGCAGGGAGGTGAAAAACTGCTTTTT. Protein sequence: CASSYGQGGEKLLF.

The CDR3 bases are TGTGCCAGCTCACCAGCAGGATCGAACACCGGGGAGCTGTTTTTT. As protein: CASSPAGSNTGELFF. The chain combines TRBV18 with TRBJ2-2; D not certain. Trimming removed 2 bases at V and 0 bases at J, with 7 bases between. CDR1 is KGHSH, CDR2 LQKENI, per germline. The length of the CDR3 is 15 residues.

This clone was counted only a few times. The gene calls are TRBV2 and TRBJ1-1; 9 bases match TRBD1. Trimming at V came to 4 bases and at J to 4 bases, leaving 13 bases not matched to a gene. The CDR3 has 17 residues. Germline loops: CDR1 SNHLY, CDR2 FYNNEI. In nucleotides, the CDR3 is TGTGCCAGCAGTGTTGAGAGAACAGGGGGCTCAGGCACTGAAGCTTTCTTT. It translates to CASSVERTGGSGTEAFF.

The CDR3 protein is CASSLGQGGEQYF. CDR3 coding DNA: TGCGCCAGCAGCCTGGGACAGGGCGGCGAGCAGTACTTC. J is TRBJ2-7 and V is TRBV4-3, with TRBD1 matching 9 bases. J gave up 6 bases and V 4 bases, and 4 bases lay outside the gene matches. This CDR3 contains 13 residues. CDR1 is LGHNA, CDR2 YSLEER, per germline.